This entry features one TCR beta chain sequence. Antigen: not known. The table came from immunoSEQ multiplex PCR; TCRdb's copy has only in-frame clones and leaves some out. Of fewer than 700,000 clones in the sample, roughly 95% were seen once. Positively selected for CCR7, the CD45RO-negative cells used as naive CD8 cells excluded terminally differentiated effector memory CD45RA+ cells. Study donors comprised healthy, HIV-negative adults devoid of recent acute infection or vaccination. This sample is drawn from a study of shared clonotypes between healthy human individuals. V was pared by 2 bases and J by 1 base, with 3 bases of the junction left unmatched. The CDR3 consists of 15 residues. Germline lookup yields CDR1 SGDLS and CDR2 YYNGEE. Study-wide results and caveats: Sorted-subset samples were not fully sequenced, rarefaction indicated. Relative to their counterparts shared across all four donors, non-shared clonotypes exhibited diminished generation probabilities.

The gene calls are TRBV9 and TRBJ1-1; TRBD1 aligns across 9 bases. The source is a woman aged 30 to 39 in good health. The sequencing sample was made of naive CD8+ T cells sorted from blood. This chain's CDR3 is CASSVWTGENTEAFF. For the CDR3, the DNA is TGTGCCAGCAGCGTTTGGACAGGGGAGAACACTGAAGCTTTCTTT.